This TCR beta chain originates from a study of patients and donors after allogeneic stem cell transplantation. CDR1 is KGHDR and CDR2 is SFDVKD in the germline V gene. V lost 5 bases and J lost 7; bases outside the gene matches: 12. The CDR3 is 16 amino acids. TCRdb reprocessed the RT-PCR reads with MiXCR, giving one entry per CDR3 protein. The repertoire holds some 960,000 distinct CDR3 sequences, under 20% seen once, with about 6% in the top ten. The sequencing input was blood, either unsorted or a sorted T cell fraction (not recorded which). The TCR was taken from a human donor who was either an allogeneic HSCT recipient or a stem cell or donor lymphocyte infusion donor (not recorded which). It is not recorded whose cells these are; they may come from a transplant donor. The chain carries TRBV24-1 and TRBJ2-1, with 8 bases that match TRBD1. The CDR3 sequence: CATSVTTGARVNEQFF. The CDR3 nucleotides read TGTGCCACCAGTGTGACGACAGGGGCGAGAGTAAATGAGCAGTTCTTC.